A selection of T cell receptor beta chains follows, all from one sample in a study of neurological immune-mediated disorders. One entry per CDR3 protein, called by TCRdb with MiXCR from the 5' RACE reads. The table lists about 36,000 distinct CDR3 sequences, under 13% of them singletons, with about 7% in the top ten. Material: PBMCs. The receptor source for this set is a woman in her 30s with HTLV-1-associated myelopathy (HAM/TSP). Each CDR3 is given with its conserved first and last residue. D genes are given only for firm matches. A clone size is listed for some rows: how often the clone was seen (once, few, many), or a class if it is expanded.

v_call,d_call,j_call,clone_size,cdr3_nt,cdr3_aa
TRBV5-1,.,TRBJ1-2,.,.,CASRRITDTQYFGPGTPIYGYTF
TRBV20-1,.,TRBJ2-1,many,TGCAGTGCCAAAAGACCATTTGGAGCCTCCCCCTACAATGAGCAGTTCTTC,CSAKRPFGASPYNEQFF
TRBV5-1,.,TRBJ2-1,many,TGCGCCAGCAGCCCGGACGGGCAGATCGGGAATGAGCAGTTCTTC,CASSPDGQIGNEQFF
TRBV7-2,.,TRBJ2-3,many,TGTGCCAGCAGCTTAGGTCGGGGGGCCACAGATACGCAGTATTTT,CASSLGRGATDTQYF
TRBV7-2,.,TRBJ2-3,many,TGTGCCAGCAGCTTAGGGATTCTAGATACGCAGTATTTT,CASSLGILDTQYF
TRBV7-9,TRBD2,TRBJ2-3,many,TGTGCCAGCAGCTCCTCCCTCGGGACTAGCGGATACACAGATACGCAGTATTTT,CASSSSLGTSGYTDTQYF
TRBV6-6,.,TRBJ2-1,many,TGTGCCAGCAGTTACGGTTGGACTCACCCAAACAATGAGCAGTTCTTC,CASSYGWTHPNNEQFF
TRBV7-9,.,TRBJ1-2,many,TGTGCCAGCAGCTCTGGGCGGGGGTACGGCTACACCTTC,CASSSGRGYGYTF
TRBV20-1,TRBD1,TRBJ1-5,many,TGCAGTGCTAGCCAGCCTACAGGGGGCGGCAATCAGCCCCAGCATTTT,CSASQPTGGGNQPQHF
TRBV29-1,.,TRBJ1-1,many,TGCAGCGTTGAGCCTCTGGGACGTAAGAACACTGAAGCTTTCTTT,CSVEPLGRKNTEAFF
TRBV7-8,.,TRBJ2-1,many,TGTGCCAGCAGCCTCCGAACAAGCTACAATGAGCAGTTCTTC,CASSLRTSYNEQFF
TRBV5-1,TRBD1,TRBJ2-1,many,TGCGCCAGCAGCTTGGTTCAGGGGGTCTGGTTCTTC,CASSLVQGVWFF
TRBV5-6,TRBD2,TRBJ2-6,many,TGTGCCAGCAGCAAACGACTAGCGGGGGCGGCCGGGGCCAACGTCCTGACTTTC,CASSKRLAGAAGANVLTF
TRBV3-1,TRBD1,TRBJ2-7,many,TGTGCCAGCAGCCAGGAACCTCCTGACAGGGGAGGCGAGCAGTACTTC,CASSQEPPDRGGEQYF
TRBV20-1,.,TRBJ1-1,many,TGCAGCCACCTAGGGGTAACTGAAGCTTTCTTT,CSHLGVTEAFF
TRBV11-2,TRBD1,TRBJ2-3,many,TGTGCCAGCAGCTCCCCGGGACAGGGGACAGATACGCAGTATTTT,CASSSPGQGTDTQYF
TRBV27,.,TRBJ2-2,many,TGTGCCAGCAGTACAAGCACAGGGCGGACAACCGGGGAGCTGTTTTTT,CASSTSTGRTTGELFF
TRBV20-1,.,TRBJ1-3,many,TGCAGTGCCCTGCGCACCGCCGCCTCTGGAAACACCATATATTTT,CSALRTAASGNTIYF
TRBV10-2,.,TRBJ1-1,many,TGCGCCAGCAGTGCGGCGGGGGGGACTGAAGCTTTCTTT,CASSAAGGTEAFF
TRBV18,.,TRBJ2-7,many,TGTGCCAGCTCACCAGGGGCCCCTCTCTCCTACGAGCAGTACTTC,CASSPGAPLSYEQYF
TRBV6-5,.,TRBJ1-2,many,TGTGCCAGCAGTTATCGGAGGGGAGGGAACTATGGCTACACCTTC,CASSYRRGGNYGYTF
TRBV5-1,TRBD1,TRBJ1-4,many,TGCGCCAGCAGCTTGCAGGGGGCCCGAGGTGAAAAACTGTTTTTT,CASSLQGARGEKLFF
TRBV5-1,.,TRBJ1-1,many,TGCGCCAGCAGCTTAGGAGACACTGAAGCTTTCTTT,CASSLGDTEAFF
TRBV6-1,.,TRBJ2-7,many,.,CASSVPAAYEQYF
TRBV7-9,.,TRBJ2-7,many,TGTGCCAGCGACTCTTTCATCTCCTACGAGCAGTACTTC,CASDSFISYEQYF
TRBV20-1,.,TRBJ2-2,many,TGCAGTGCACCCAAAGTATCCGGGGGGCCTAGGACCGGGGAGCTGTTTTTT,CSAPKVSGGPRTGELFF
TRBV2,TRBD1,TRBJ2-7,many,TGTGCCAGCAGAAGGGACAGTAAATCCTACGAGCAGTACTTC,CASRRDSKSYEQYF
TRBV20-1,TRBD2,TRBJ2-3,many,TGCAGTGCTAGAGGGAACGGGGGGTTCGATACGCAGTATTTT,CSARGNGGFDTQYF
TRBV6-5,TRBD2,TRBJ2-2,many,TGTGCCAGCAGGATGACTAGCGGGGGAACCGGGGAGCTGTTTTTT,CASRMTSGGTGELFF
TRBV10-1,.,TRBJ2-1,many,TGCGCCAGCAGTGAAGGTTCATCCTACAATGAGCAGTTCTTC,CASSEGSSYNEQFF
TRBV12-3/TRBV12-4,.,TRBJ1-1,many,TGTGCCAGCAGCTCACAAAACACTGAAGCTTTCTTT,CASSSQNTEAFF
TRBV20-1,.,TRBJ1-1,many,TGCAGTGCTTTCTCCTTGTGGGCTTCGAACACTGAAGCTTTCTTT,CSAFSLWASNTEAFF
TRBV20-1,.,TRBJ1-2,many,TGCAGTGCTAGAGATAGTTGGAATGGCTACACCTTC,CSARDSWNGYTF
TRBV6-5,TRBD1,TRBJ1-5,many,TGTGCCAGAAAGCCTCTGGGACAGCTAACAGGGAGCAATCAGCCCCAGCATTTT,CARKPLGQLTGSNQPQHF
TRBV5-1,.,TRBJ1-1,many,TGCGCCAGCAGCTTGGGACAGGCGGGGGAAGAAGCTTTCTTT,CASSLGQAGEEAFF
TRBV5-1,.,TRBJ1-2,many,TGCGCCAGCAGCGCCGGGACGGCCTATGGCTACACCTTC,CASSAGTAYGYTF
TRBV12-3/TRBV12-4,.,TRBJ1-1,.,TGTGCCAGCAGTCACACAGGGACCGAAGCTTTCTTT,CASSHTGTEAFF
TRBV12-3/TRBV12-4,.,TRBJ1-5,few,TGTGCCAGCAGTAGCAGGGGAGGGAATCAGCCCCAGCATTTT,CASSSRGGNQPQHF
TRBV12-3/TRBV12-4,.,TRBJ2-3,many,TGTGCCAGCAGTCCTTATAGGGGTGGGACAGATACGCAGTATTTT,CASSPYRGGTDTQYF
TRBV20-1,.,TRBJ1-1,many,TGCAGTGCTAGATTGGAAAATTCGAACACTGAAGCTTTCTTT,CSARLENSNTEAFF
TRBV14,.,TRBJ1-2,.,.,CTSSQFATGNYGYTF
TRBV7-2,.,TRBJ1-1,.,TGTGCCAGCAGCTTAGAGGTGAACACTGAAGCTTTCTTT,CASSLEVNTEAFF
TRBV20-1,.,TRBJ2-1,medium-sized,TGCAGTGCTTCTGGAGGGGGCGGTGGGGCTTACAATGAGCAGTTCTTC,CSASGGGGGAYNEQFF
TRBV10-3,.,TRBJ2-2,many,TGTGCCATCAGAAACCGGGGGGACAAAACCGGGGAGCTGTTTTTT,CAIRNRGDKTGELFF
TRBV20-1,.,TRBJ1-4,many,TGCAGTGCTTCCGCGGGGGAAAAACTGTTTTTT,CSASAGEKLFF
TRBV5-1,TRBD2,TRBJ2-4,many,TGCGCCAGCAGCTTTATGGTAGCGGGGGCGCCGACCTTC,CASSFMVAGAPTF
TRBV6-6,TRBD1,TRBJ1-4,many,TGTGCCAGCAGTCTGACAGGGGGCGTAGAAAAACTGTTTTTT,CASSLTGGVEKLFF
TRBV3-1,.,TRBJ2-2,many,TGTGCCAGCAGCCCGGACGACCGGCGCACCGGGGAGCTGTTTTTT,CASSPDDRRTGELFF
TRBV20-1,.,TRBJ2-1,many,TGCAGTGCTAGAGCGGGGCTGGTTCTTCGAAGGAATGAGCAGTTCTTC,CSARAGLVLRRNEQFF